Described below is a single T cell receptor beta chain sequence and its context. What it binds is not known. The 5'RACE method, run with constant-segment primers, produced TCR alpha and TCR beta cDNA libraries (carrying sample barcodes and UMIs). Using its own MiXCR run on the 5' RACE reads, TCRdb lists one record per CDR3 protein. Of about 440,000 distinct CDR3 sequences in the sample, approximately 20% are singletons; the top ten hold about 8.8%. V was pared by 9 bases and J by 4 bases, with 14 bases between. Looked up from germline, CDR1 is KGHDR and CDR2 is SFDVKD. The length of the CDR3 is 14 residues. This sample was taken from a study of T-cell memory formation after mild COVID-19. The study's findings and limits: Mostly located in CM and EM were contracting CD4+ clones, with contracting CD8+ clones located in EMRA. Cross-reactive memory appears to have joined, as suggested by some responding clones showing up in pre-infection memory. Second-wave clones with a day 37 peak had unconfirmed SARS-CoV-2 specificity.

This clonotype was sampled from an adult woman who had mild COVID-19 (a few samples of this study predate the infection). Cell type and time point are not known. This chain connects TRBV24-1 to TRBJ2-2; the D gene is possibly TRBD2 (6 bases). The sample comprised PBMCs or a T cell subset sorted from them (not recorded which). CDR3 coding DNA: TGTGCCACCGATTCTGGGAGGACCACCGGGGAGCTGTTTTTT. It codes for CATDSGRTTGELFF.